What follows are 16 T cell receptor beta chains derived from one specimen sequenced in a study of Graves' ophthalmopathy and Graves' hyperthyroidism. Amplified TCR beta CDR3 regions were obtained using RNA transcripts as template. Investigators did first-round RT-PCR with HTBI primers, then second-round multiplex PCR. TCRdb processed the multiplex PCR reads anew with MiXCR; each CDR3 protein has one entry. The sample lists 600,000 to 650,000 distinct CDR3 sequences, 20% to 25% occurring once. Specimen: peripheral blood. These receptors originate from a woman under 30 with stable Graves' hyperthyroidism. Some clones in this sample may be carry-over from other donors' samples.

This clonotype was seen ten or more times. The gene calls are TRBV20-1 and TRBJ2-5; 9 bases are shared with TRBD1. Per the germline V gene, CDR1 is DFQATT and CDR2 is SNEGSKA (reference sequence). With V trimmed by 5 bases and J by 5 bases, 6 bases remained unmatched. This CDR3 comprises 13 residues. The CDR3 DNA reads TGCAGTGCTGCTCGGGACAGGGTGGAGACCCAGTACTTC. Translating it yields CSAARDRVETQYF.

This clonotype was counted many times. The rearrangement joins TRBV12-3 or TRBV12-4 to TRBJ2-7; 7 positions match TRBD1. This CDR3 comprises 14 residues. The V and J ends lost 7 bases and 3 bases, in that order; junction bases with no gene match: 9. CDR3 bases: TGTGCCAGCACCACGGCGACAGGGCGCTACGAGCAGTACTTC. Protein: CASTTATGRYEQYF.

This clonotype came up once. This rearrangement joins TRBV6-5 to TRBJ1-1; no firm D call. The CDR3 extends over 13 amino acids. Trimming took 0 bases from V and 7 from J, leaving 9 bases between them. Germline CDR1 MNHEY, CDR2 SVGAGI. The CDR3 loop reads CASSYSIYGEAFF. The CDR3 bases are TGTGCCAGCAGTTACTCGATATATGGTGAAGCTTTCTTT.

This clonotype was counted at least ten times. The genes are TRBV20-1 and TRBJ2-7; 10 nucleotides align to TRBD2. Germline CDR1 reads DFQATT; CDR2 reads SNEGSKA (reference sequence). V lost 1 base and J lost 2; bases outside the gene matches: 11. The length of the CDR3 is 17 residues. The CDR3 DNA reads as TGCAGTGCTAGAGGCGACGCCGGACTAGCGGACACCTACGAGCAGTACTTC. Translation gives CSARGDAGLADTYEQYF.

This clonotype was seen at least ten times. The rearrangement uses TRBV28 and TRBJ1-2; 7 bases align to TRBD1. Trimming cost V 6 bases and J 4 bases; bases outside gene matches: 14. This CDR3 region has 16 residues. Germline values: CDR1 MDHEN, CDR2 SYDVKM. As DNA, the CDR3 is TGTGCCAGCAGCCTCCCTCGGAGGAAGGGGGCCTATGGCTACACCTTC. Its protein product is CASSLPRRKGAYGYTF.

J is TRBJ1-1 and V is TRBV5-8; no reliable D call. Looked up from germline, CDR1 is SGHTS and CDR2 is YDEGEE. V was shortened by 4 bases and J by 2 bases, with 15 bases between the two germline ends. The CDR3 spans 15 residues. The CDR3 loop reads CASSVTLIPNTEAFF. CDR3 DNA: TGTGCCAGCAGCGTAACCCTCATTCCTAACACTGAAGCTTTCTTT.

This clonotype turned up a few times. The chain combines TRBV12-3 or TRBV12-4 with TRBJ1-6; 11 nucleotides agree with TRBD1. V shed 5 bases and J 8 bases; nucleotides not matched to a gene: 5. This CDR3 region has 15 residues. The DNA of the CDR3 is TGTGCCAGCAGTCGAGGACAGGGGGCATATTCACCCCTCCACTTT. This sequence encodes CASSRGQGAYSPLHF.

The V and J genes are TRBV5-1 and TRBJ1-2; D is ambiguous. The CDR3 extends over 12 amino acids. Germline-derived CDR1 and CDR2 are SGHRS and YFSETQ. Trimming removed 3 bases at V and 5 bases at J, with 8 bases between. The CDR3 sequence: CASSSNTYGYTF. The CDR3 DNA follows: TGCGCCAGCAGCTCTAACACTTATGGCTACACCTTC.

The sample holds many counts of this clonotype. V gene TRBV7-3 combines with J gene TRBJ1-2; TRBD1 is a possible D gene (6 bases). V lost 0 bases and J 2 bases, leaving 13 bases between the germline ends. There are 16 residues in the CDR3. CDR1 is SGHTA, CDR2 FQGTGA, per germline. The CDR3 is CASSLTPGGANYGYTF. In nucleotides, the CDR3 is TGTGCCAGCAGCTTAACCCCGGGGGGCGCGAACTATGGCTACACCTTC.

The rearrangement uses TRBV27 and TRBJ2-2; D is unclear. The V and J ends lost 3 bases and 1 base respectively, with 6 bases between them. Germline lookup yields CDR1 MNHEY and CDR2 SMNVEV (reference sequence). The CDR3 sequence is 14 residues long. In DNA, the CDR3 is TGTGCCAGCAGTTTTGCAGTGAACACCGGGGAGCTGTTTTTT. Its protein product is CASSFAVNTGELFF.

The chain recombines TRBV24-1 with TRBJ1-3; D is unresolved. Per germline, CDR1 KGHDR and CDR2 SFDVKD. V gave up 4 bases and J gave up 0 bases, with 12 bases separating them. The CDR3 is 16 amino acids. The CDR3: CATSDPRSSSGNTIYF. The CDR3, as DNA: TGTGCCACCAGTGACCCCCGGTCAAGCTCTGGAAACACCATATATTTT.

The sample holds many counts of this clonotype. The chain recombines TRBV20-1 with TRBJ1-2; weak D call: TRBD1 (5 bases). Germline V gene lookup returns CDR1 DFQATT and CDR2 SNEGSKA (reference sequence). The V end lost 0 bases, the J end lost 2 bases, and 13 bases lay between the germline ends. The CDR3 sequence is 15 residues long. CDR3 DNA: TGCAGTGCTAGAGACCCTTTGCAGGGCAACTATGGCTACACCTTC. This translates into CSARDPLQGNYGYTF.

This clonotype was counted between two and nine times. V gene TRBV6-1 combines with J gene TRBJ1-2; D perhaps matches TRBD1 (6 bases). V was cut by 3 bases and J by 4 bases, with 9 bases left in between. The V gene's germline CDR1 is MNHNS and CDR2 SASEGT. The CDR3 loop spans 13 amino acids. CDR3 DNA sequence: TGTGCCAGCAGTGACCAGGGGCCCTATGGCTACACCTTC. It translates to CASSDQGPYGYTF.

This clonotype was picked up many times. Here the CDR3 reads CASSEGVDQPQHF. In DNA, the CDR3 is TGTGCCAGTAGTGAAGGAGTAGATCAGCCCCAGCATTTT. This chain connects TRBV19 to TRBJ1-5; D is uncertain. The CDR3 totals 13 residues. V was clipped by 5 bases and J by 5 bases, with 10 bases between them. Looked up from germline, CDR1 is LNHDA and CDR2 is SQIVND (reference sequence).

The sample holds many counts of this clonotype. This sequence joins TRBV11-2 and TRBJ1-2; 10 bases are shared with TRBD1. V trimming: 0 bases; J trimming: 4 bases; junction bases outside the gene matches: 5. This CDR3 contains 16 residues. The germline CDR1 and CDR2 sequences are SGHAT and FQNNGV. The CDR3 region is CASSLEMGQGPYGYTF. CDR3 nucleotide sequence: TGTGCCAGCAGCTTAGAGATGGGACAGGGGCCCTATGGCTACACCTTC.

The table lists this clonotype with a few counts. The gene calls are TRBV6-4 and TRBJ2-3, with 9 bases aligning to TRBD2. J gave up 2 bases and V 0 bases, and 3 bases lay outside the gene matches. The CDR3 covers 16 residues. The V gene's germline CDR1 is MRHNA and CDR2 SNTAGT. CDR3 amino acids: CASSDSASGTTDTQYF. The CDR3 nucleotides are TGTGCCAGCAGTGACTCCGCTAGCGGGACCACAGATACGCAGTATTTT.